This T cell receptor beta chain was profiled in a study of OX40 agonist ivuxolimab in advanced cancers. Points from the study as a whole: CD8+ T cells were the subset that, on average, had more expanded clones than CD4+.

Deletions cut 6 bases from V and 8 bases from J, with 16 bases between. Germline loops: CDR1 MDHEN, CDR2 SYDVKM. This CDR3 comprises 14 residues. The assay was immunoSEQ multiplex PCR, and TCRdb's table has in-frame clones only and misses some. Of roughly 62,000 clones in the sample, roughly 82% were seen once. A few counts support this clone. Its antigen remains unidentified. The sequence came from an adult with an advanced solid tumor such as melanoma, head and neck, liver or kidney cancer. The V call is TRBV28, the J call TRBJ1-4, with D perhaps matching TRBD1 (5 bases). The specimen comprised CD4+ or CD8+ T cells sorted from blood, sampled in a trial of the OX40 agonist ivuxolimab. The CDR3 loop reads CASRPQGAGEKLFF. CDR3 sequence (DNA): TGTGCCAGCAGGCCTCAGGGAGCAGGAGAAAAACTGTTTTTT.